This T cell receptor (beta chain) is from a study of response to subunit inactivated influenza vaccine. Study-level points and caveats: Authors proposed each seasonal influenza vaccination draws in few new T cells.

Deletions cut 7 bases from V and 8 bases from J, with 13 bases between. The CDR3 totals 12 residues. CDR1 is KGHDR and CDR2 is SFDVKD in the germline V gene. Comment on this clonotype: The antigen is unknown.

From the RT-PCR reads, TCRdb called clonotypes with MiXCR, one entry per CDR3 protein. The sample contains 500,000 to 600,000 distinct CDR3 sequences, more than 15% of which appear only once. This clonotype was obtained from a man between 50 and 70 years old who received an inactivated influenza vaccine. The sequencing here drew on CD4+ T cells sorted from PBMCs, taken around 25 months after vaccination. V gene TRBV24-1 combines with J gene TRBJ2-5, with D possibly matching TRBD2 (5 bases). The CDR3 coding sequence is TGTGCCACCAGCCAAAAAGAGGGTACCCAGTACTTC. This encodes CATSQKEGTQYF.